Listed below are T cell receptor beta chains from one sample, sequenced in a study of post-analysis software for immune sequencing data. In TCRdb, the PCR reads were re-called with MiXCR into one record per CDR3 protein. The sample has hundreds of thousands of distinct CDR3 sequences, around 50% seen once. Specimen: blood. The receptor source for this set is a girl aged 5-17 years with multiple sclerosis. Both conserved end residues are part of each CDR3. The D gene is left open where the match is weak. Some rows have no size entry. The others give once, few or many, or a class for an expanded clone.

d_call	j_call	v_call	clone_size	cdr3_length	cdr3_aa	cdr3_nt
TRBD2	TRBJ2-3	TRBV15	NA	16	CATSRRLEVGLATQYF	TGTGCCACCAGCAGAAGATTAGAGGTGGGACTAGCAACGCAGTATTTT
TRBD1	TRBJ2-7	TRBV19	few	15	CASSKNRGSSYEQYF	TGTGCCAGTAGTAAAAACAGGGGGTCTTCCTACGAGCAGTACTTC
NA	TRBJ1-1	TRBV24-1	NA	11	CATSDRGEAFF	TGTGCCACCAGTGACAGGGGTGAAGCTTTCTTT
TRBD1	TRBJ2-6	TRBV12-3/TRBV12-4	few	17	CASTRRTGVGGANVLTF	TGTGCCAGCACTCGTCGGACAGGGGTTGGTGGGGCCAACGTCCTGACTTTC
NA	TRBJ1-4	TRBV9	NA	15	CASSAIIGTNEKLFF	TGTGCCAGCAGCGCTATAATCGGGACGAATGAAAAACTGTTTTTT
NA	TRBJ1-1	TRBV20-1	NA	12	CSAGMVITEAFF	TGCAGTGCTGGAATGGTGATAACTGAAGCTTTCTTT
NA	TRBJ2-1	TRBV7-9	NA	14	CASSAGLGANEQFF	TGTGCCAGCAGCGCTGGGCTAGGGGCCAATGAGCAGTTCTTC
NA	TRBJ2-3	TRBV7-8	NA	17	CASSPSSVSSRVDTQYF	TGTGCCAGCAGCCCGAGTAGCGTTTCGTCCCGAGTAGATACGCAGTATTTT
NA	TRBJ1-4	TRBV12-3/TRBV12-4	NA	11	CASSQNGKLFF	TGTGCCAGCAGCCAAAACGGAAAACTGTTTTTT
NA	TRBJ2-3	TRBV20-1	NA	14	CSANVPSPGLPEYF	TGCAGTGCTAATGTCCCCTCTCCGGGACTTCCAGAGTATTTT
NA	TRBJ2-1	TRBV24-1	NA	12	CATSDAVGSQFF	TGTGCCACCAGTGATGCCGTGGGAAGCCAGTTCTTC
NA	TRBJ1-2	TRBV20-1	NA	16	CSARVLGQAPNYGYTF	TGCAGTGCTAGAGTTCTCGGGCAGGCGCCAAACTATGGCTACACCTTC
NA	TRBJ2-4	TRBV4-1	once	13	CASSQVGAREQYF	TGCGCCAGCAGCCAAGTCGGAGCTCGAGAGCAGTACTTC
TRBD2	TRBJ2-3	TRBV20-1	few	20	CSALARRAGGPLASTDTQYF	TGCAGTGCCCTCGCCCGGCGAGCGGGAGGGCCACTAGCTAGCACAGATACGCAGTATTTT
TRBD1	TRBJ2-7	TRBV7-3	NA	16	CASSSPGQGHHNEQYF	TGTGCCAGCAGCTCCCCGGGACAGGGGCACCACAATGAGCAGTACTTC
TRBD1	TRBJ1-6	TRBV7-2	NA	19	CASSPGLEPGTVMNSPLHF	TGTGCCAGCAGCCCCGGTTTAGAACCCGGGACAGTGATGAATTCACCCCTCCACTTT
TRBD2	TRBJ2-7	TRBV7-3	few	13	CASSPGRENEQYF	TGTGCCAGCAGCCCGGGGCGGGAGAACGAGCAGTACTTC
NA	TRBJ2-7	TRBV21-1	NA	16	CASSKLPSGSSYEQYF	TGTGCCAGCAGCAAATTACCTAGCGGGAGTAGCTACGAGCAGTACTTC
NA	TRBJ2-5	TRBV21-1	NA	20	CASSKLIFMVVGTEQETQYF	TGTGCCAGCAGCAAACTAATTTTCATGGTGGTGGGGACTGAACAAGAGACCCAGTACTTC
NA	TRBJ2-5	TRBV15	once	16	CATSRDVPGPQETQYF	TGTGCCACCAGCAGAGATGTGCCCGGGCCCCAAGAGACCCAGTACTTC
NA	TRBJ2-1	TRBV6-1	few	13	CASSDEGRLEQFF	TGTGCCAGTAGTGATGAGGGCCGTCTTGAGCAGTTCTTC
TRBD1	TRBJ1-6	TRBV6-6	NA	17	CASRPGQGTVWNSLLHF	TGTGCCAGCAGGCCGGGACAGGGTACCGTCTGGAATTCACTCCTCCACTTT
NA	TRBJ2-5	TRBV7-9	few	15	CASSTPSGRQETQYF	TGTGCCAGCAGCACCCCGTCAGGGCGCCAAGAGACCCAGTACTTC
TRBD1	TRBJ2-1	TRBV20-1	NA	14	CSASGTGALNEQFF	TGCAGTGCTAGCGGGACAGGGGCGCTAAATGAGCAGTTCTTC
TRBD2	TRBJ2-5	TRBV12-3/TRBV12-4	many	16	CASSAGLAVNQETQYF	TGTGCCAGCAGTGCGGGACTAGCGGTAAACCAAGAGACCCAGTACTTC
NA	TRBJ1-4	TRBV7-9	NA	13	CASSLQGSEKLFF	TGTGCCAGCAGCTTACAGGGTTCGGAAAAACTGTTTTTT
TRBD1	TRBJ2-1	TRBV6-1	NA	16	CASTKGQGGGYNEQFF	TGTGCCAGCACCAAAGGACAGGGAGGAGGCTACAATGAGCAGTTCTTC
NA	TRBJ1-2	TRBV6-5	NA	18	CASSYSVLPGRGAGGYTF	TGTGCCAGCAGTTACTCGGTACTCCCGGGACGTGGGGCCGGGGGCTACACCTTC
NA	TRBJ2-7	TRBV7-2	NA	14	CASSFRGATYEQYF	TGTGCCAGCAGCTTTCGGGGGGCTACCTACGAGCAGTACTTC
NA	TRBJ2-6	TRBV9	few	17	CASSSRLPVSGANVLTF	TGTGCCAGCAGCTCCAGATTACCAGTTTCTGGGGCCAACGTCCTGACTTTC
TRBD1	TRBJ2-1	TRBV7-3	NA	16	CASSSPGQGTINEQFF	TGTGCCAGCAGTTCGCCGGGACAGGGGACCATAAATGAGCAGTTCTTC
TRBD1	TRBJ1-1	TRBV12-3/TRBV12-4	NA	17	CASSTWDRGRRNTEAFF	TGTGCCAGCAGCACCTGGGACAGGGGTCGGAGGAACACTGAAGCTTTCTTT
TRBD2	TRBJ2-7	TRBV10-3	few	11	CVAGGVGEQYF	TGTGTGGCGGGAGGGGTAGGCGAGCAGTACTTC
NA	TRBJ2-7	TRBV19	few	13	CASSPAGPYEQYF	TGTGCCAGTAGTCCGGCGGGTCCCTACGAGCAGTACTTC
NA	TRBJ2-7	TRBV12-3/TRBV12-4	few	16	CASSLAARSPTYEQYF	TGTGCCAGCAGTTTAGCGGCAAGGAGTCCTACGTACGAGCAGTACTTC
NA	TRBJ2-7	TRBV10-3	NA	15	CAISESWDKVYEQYF	TGTGCCATCAGTGAGTCTTGGGATAAAGTCTACGAGCAGTACTTC
NA	TRBJ2-7	TRBV7-6	once	14	CASSSRDMVGEQYF	TGTGCCAGCAGCTCTCGGGACATGGTCGGGGAGCAGTACTTC
NA	TRBJ2-1	TRBV7-9	NA	19	CASSPVLRAGKSAYNGQFF	TGTGCCAGCAGCCCCGTTCTGAGGGCCGGTAAGAGTGCCTACAATGGGCAGTTCTTC
NA	TRBJ2-1	TRBV6-6	NA	14	CASILKGPGNEQFF	TGTGCCAGCATCCTAAAGGGGCCTGGCAATGAGCAGTTCTTC
NA	TRBJ2-7	TRBV27	NA	16	CASSLSGGSGNYEQYF	TGTGCCAGCAGTTTATCTGGGGGAAGCGGAAACTACGAGCAGTACTTC
TRBD1	TRBJ1-1	TRBV6-5	NA	12	CASSYRGQEAFF	TGTGCCAGCAGTTACAGGGGGCAAGAAGCTTTCTTT
TRBD1	TRBJ2-3	TRBV20-1	NA	16	CSAIAKQGARADTQYF	TGCAGTGCTATCGCGAAACAGGGGGCGAGAGCAGATACGCAGTATTTT
NA	TRBJ2-3	TRBV19	NA	14	CASKDGMSVNTQYF	TGTGCCAGTAAGGACGGGATGTCTGTAAATACGCAGTATTTT
NA	TRBJ2-7	TRBV20-1	few	12	CSASPQSSEQYF	TGCAGTGCGAGCCCCCAATCCAGCGAGCAGTACTTC
NA	TRBJ2-1	TRBV4-2	NA	13	CASSQVGTNEQFF	TGTGCCAGCAGCCAAGTCGGAACTAATGAGCAGTTCTTC
TRBD2	TRBJ2-1	TRBV7-2	NA	16	CASSLRREGPSNEQFF	TGTGCCAGCAGCTTAAGGCGGGAGGGCCCGAGCAATGAGCAGTTCTTC
TRBD1	TRBJ2-7	TRBV25-1	NA	14	CASREQGATREQYF	TGTGCCAGCAGGGAACAGGGGGCGACCCGCGAGCAGTACTTC
NA	TRBJ2-1	TRBV2	NA	14	CASGQKRGNGEQFF	TGTGCCAGCGGGCAAAAACGGGGGAATGGGGAGCAGTTCTTC
NA	TRBJ1-2	TRBV10-3	NA	14	CATQGRSQVDGYTF	TGTGCCACCCAAGGACGGTCACAGGTGGATGGCTACACCTTC
NA	TRBJ2-3	TRBV20-1	NA	16	CSASLPLGAAGYTQYF	TGCAGTGCTAGTCTCCCCCTAGGGGCCGCCGGGTATACGCAGTATTTT
NA	TRBJ2-1	TRBV2	few	14	CASREGRSLIEQFF	TGTGCCAGCAGGGAAGGACGATCCCTTATTGAGCAGTTCTTC
NA	TRBJ2-5	TRBV5-1	many	14	CASSLEGLGETQYF	TGCGCCAGCAGCTTGGAAGGCCTAGGAGAGACCCAGTACTTC
TRBD2	TRBJ2-7	TRBV12-3/TRBV12-4	few	18	CASSPPGTSGKSSYEQYF	TGTGCCAGCAGCCCACCCGGGACTAGCGGTAAAAGCTCCTACGAGCAGTACTTC
TRBD1	TRBJ2-7	TRBV10-3	few	15	CAISESGQGSYEQYF	TGTGCCATCAGTGAGTCGGGACAGGGCTCCTACGAGCAGTACTTC
NA	TRBJ2-7	TRBV6-5	NA	15	CASGPRGQLLREQYF	TGTGCCAGCGGGCCCCGGGGGCAGCTCCTAAGGGAGCAGTACTTC
TRBD2	TRBJ2-3	TRBV20-1	NA	18	CSASGGTSGRALADTQYF	TGCAGTGCTAGTGGTGGGACTAGCGGGAGGGCCTTGGCAGATACGCAGTATTTT
NA	TRBJ2-3	TRBV20-1	NA	14	CSARSRSSTDTQYF	TGCAGTGCTAGATCCCGGTCTAGCACAGATACGCAGTATTTT
TRBD1	TRBJ2-5	TRBV25-1	NA	12	CASRTGVKTQYF	TGTGCCAGCCGGACAGGGGTGAAGACCCAGTACTTC
NA	TRBJ2-1	TRBV20-1	NA	15	CSARELGKEYNEQFF	TGCAGTGCTAGAGAACTGGGGAAGGAATACAATGAGCAGTTCTTC
NA	TRBJ2-5	TRBV6-5	NA	16	CASSSPSTGGEETQYF	TGTGCCAGCAGTAGCCCGAGTACGGGGGGCGAAGAGACCCAGTACTTC